This entry features one T cell receptor beta chain sequence. The data belong to a study of T cell changes during pregnancy in multiple sclerosis. The table came from immunoSEQ multiplex PCR; TCRdb's copy has only in-frame clones and leaves some out. The sample carries roughly 84,000 clones, just under 95% recorded once. V was trimmed by 3 bases and J by 6 bases, leaving 17 bases between them. The length of the CDR3 is 14 residues. Germline-derived CDR1 and CDR2 are GTSNPN and SVGIG (reference sequence). V gene TRBV30 combines with J gene TRBJ1-1; a possible D gene is TRBD1 (5 bases). The receptor was derived from a female donor in good health, enrolled as a control in a pregnancy study. The specimen comprised peripheral blood, sampled in the third trimester of pregnancy. The CDR3 bases are TGTGCCTGGAGATTCCCGGGGGTAATCGCTGAAGCTTTCTTT. This gives the protein CAWRFPGVIAEAFF. Filled out from reference TRBV30 and TRBJ1-1, the complete variable domain reads SQTIHQWPATLVQPVGSPLSLECTVEGTSNPNLYWYRQAAGRGLQLLFYSVGIGQISSEVPQNLSASRPQDRQFILSSKKLLLSDSGFYLCAWRFPGVIAEAFFGQGTRLTVV.